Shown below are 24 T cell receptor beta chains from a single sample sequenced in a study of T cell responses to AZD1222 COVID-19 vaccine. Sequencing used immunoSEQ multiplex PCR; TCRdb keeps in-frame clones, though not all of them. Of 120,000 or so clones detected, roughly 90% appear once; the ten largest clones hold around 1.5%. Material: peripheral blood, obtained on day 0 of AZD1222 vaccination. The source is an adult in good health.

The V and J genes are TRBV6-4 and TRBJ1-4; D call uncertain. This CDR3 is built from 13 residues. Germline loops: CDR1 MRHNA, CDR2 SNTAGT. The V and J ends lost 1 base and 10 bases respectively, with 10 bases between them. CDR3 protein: CASSDFRSGKLFF. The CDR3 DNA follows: TGTGCCAGCAGTGACTTCAGGTCGGGAAAACTGTTTTTT.

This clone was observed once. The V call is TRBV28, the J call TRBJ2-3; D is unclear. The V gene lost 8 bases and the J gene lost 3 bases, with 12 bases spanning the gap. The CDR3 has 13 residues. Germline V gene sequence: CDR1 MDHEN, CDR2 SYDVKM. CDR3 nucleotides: TGTGCCAGCGAAACGGGTAGGACAGATACGCAGTATTTT. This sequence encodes CASETGRTDTQYF. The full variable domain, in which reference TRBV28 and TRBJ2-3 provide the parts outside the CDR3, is DVKVTQSSRYLVKRTGEKVFLECVQDMDHENMFWYRQDPGLGLRLIYFSYDVKMKEKGDIPEGYSVSREKKERFSLILESASTNQTSMYLCASETGRTDTQYFGPGTRLTVL.

The CDR3 nucleotides are TGTGCCAGCAGCCCAGCTTCGTTGCGGTCCACAGATACGCAGTATTTT. Translated, it gives CASSPASLRSTDTQYF. The chain combines TRBV5-4 with TRBJ2-3; D gene ambiguous. The CDR3 has 16 amino acids. CDR1 and CDR2 (germline): SGHNT, YYREEE (reference sequence). The V end was cut by 4 bases, the J end by 2 bases, with 17 bases between.

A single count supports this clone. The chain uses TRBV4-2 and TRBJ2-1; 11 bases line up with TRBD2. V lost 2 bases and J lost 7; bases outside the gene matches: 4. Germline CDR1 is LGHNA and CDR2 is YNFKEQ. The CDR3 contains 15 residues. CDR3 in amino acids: CASSQLTSGSNEQFF. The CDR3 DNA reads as TGTGCCAGCAGCCAATTAACTAGCGGGAGTAATGAGCAGTTCTTC.

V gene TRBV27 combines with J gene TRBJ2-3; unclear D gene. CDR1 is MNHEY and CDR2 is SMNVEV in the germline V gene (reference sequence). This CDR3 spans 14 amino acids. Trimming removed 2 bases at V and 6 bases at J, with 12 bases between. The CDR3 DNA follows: TGTGCCAGCAGTTTACACGATCGTTTGGATACGCAGTATTTT. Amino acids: CASSLHDRLDTQYF.

In DNA form, the CDR3 reads TGTGCCAGCAGCGTAGCTGGGGCCTACGAGCAGTACTTC. This translates into CASSVAGAYEQYF. The V gene is TRBV9, the J gene TRBJ2-7, with D unclear. Germline V gene data show CDR1 as SGDLS and CDR2 as YYNGEE. CDR3 length equals 13 residues. Trimming cost V 0 bases and J 2 bases, with 6 bases left between them.

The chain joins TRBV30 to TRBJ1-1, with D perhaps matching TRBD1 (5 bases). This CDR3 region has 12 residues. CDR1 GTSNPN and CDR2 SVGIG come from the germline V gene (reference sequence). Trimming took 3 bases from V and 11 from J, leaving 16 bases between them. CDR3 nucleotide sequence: TGTGCCTGGAGCCAAGGACGGGGGAGTGCTTTCTTT. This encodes CAWSQGRGSAFF.

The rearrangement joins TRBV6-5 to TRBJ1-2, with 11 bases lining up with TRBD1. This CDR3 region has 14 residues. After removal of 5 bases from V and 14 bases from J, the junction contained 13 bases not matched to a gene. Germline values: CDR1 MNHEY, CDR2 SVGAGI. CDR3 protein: CASSTSGTGGGRTF. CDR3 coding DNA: TGTGCCAGCAGTACTTCAGGGACAGGGGGTGGTCGGACCTTC.

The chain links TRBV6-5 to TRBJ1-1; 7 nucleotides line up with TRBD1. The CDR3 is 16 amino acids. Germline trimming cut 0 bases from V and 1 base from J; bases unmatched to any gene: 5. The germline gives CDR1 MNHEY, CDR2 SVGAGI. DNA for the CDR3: TGTGCCAGCAGTTACTCTCGTACAGGGGAGAACACTGAAGCTTTCTTT. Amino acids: CASSYSRTGENTEAFF.

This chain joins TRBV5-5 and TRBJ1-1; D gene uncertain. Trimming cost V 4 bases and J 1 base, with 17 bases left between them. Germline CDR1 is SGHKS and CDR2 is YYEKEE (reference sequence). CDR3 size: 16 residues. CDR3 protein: CASSLGAGLGNTEAFF. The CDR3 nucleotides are TGTGCCAGCAGCCTAGGAGCAGGCCTGGGGAACACTGAAGCTTTCTTT.

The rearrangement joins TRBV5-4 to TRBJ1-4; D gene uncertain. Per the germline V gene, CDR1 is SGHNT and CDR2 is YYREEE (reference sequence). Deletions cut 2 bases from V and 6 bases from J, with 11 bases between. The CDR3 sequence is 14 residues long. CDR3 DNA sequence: TGTGCCAGCAGCTTCAAGGCCGACTATGAAAAACTGTTTTTT. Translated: CASSFKADYEKLFF.

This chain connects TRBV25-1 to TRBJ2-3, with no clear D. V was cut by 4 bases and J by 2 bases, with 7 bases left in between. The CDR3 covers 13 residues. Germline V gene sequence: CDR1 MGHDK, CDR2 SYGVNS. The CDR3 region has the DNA TGTGCCAGCAGTGTTCCCCCCACAGATACGCAGTATTTT. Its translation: CASSVPPTDTQYF.

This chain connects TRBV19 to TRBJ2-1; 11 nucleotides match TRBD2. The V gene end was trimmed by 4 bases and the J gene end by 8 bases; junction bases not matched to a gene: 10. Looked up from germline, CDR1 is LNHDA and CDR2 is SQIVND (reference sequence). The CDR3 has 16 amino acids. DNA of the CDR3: TGTGCCAGTAGTACCCTTAGCGGGAGGGCCAAAGATGAGCAGTTCTTC. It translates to CASSTLSGRAKDEQFF.

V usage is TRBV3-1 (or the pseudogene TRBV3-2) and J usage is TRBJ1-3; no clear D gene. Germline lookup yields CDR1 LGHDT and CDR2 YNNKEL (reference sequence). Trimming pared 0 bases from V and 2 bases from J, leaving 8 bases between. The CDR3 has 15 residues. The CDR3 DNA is TGTGCCAGCAGCCAAGATCGGGTAGCTGGAAACACCATATATTTT. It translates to CASSQDRVAGNTIYF.

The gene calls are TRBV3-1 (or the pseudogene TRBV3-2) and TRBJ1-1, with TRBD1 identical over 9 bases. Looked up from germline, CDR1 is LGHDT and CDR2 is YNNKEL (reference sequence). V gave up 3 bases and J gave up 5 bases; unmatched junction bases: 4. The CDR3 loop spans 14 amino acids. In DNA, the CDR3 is TGTGCCAGCAGCCACCGGGACAGGGTGACTGAAGCTTTCTTT. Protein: CASSHRDRVTEAFF.

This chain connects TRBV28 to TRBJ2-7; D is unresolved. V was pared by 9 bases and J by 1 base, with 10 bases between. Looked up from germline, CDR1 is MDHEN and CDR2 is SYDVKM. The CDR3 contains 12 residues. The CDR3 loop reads CASTDRSYEQYF. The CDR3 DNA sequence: TGTGCCAGTACGGACCGGTCCTACGAGCAGTACTTC.

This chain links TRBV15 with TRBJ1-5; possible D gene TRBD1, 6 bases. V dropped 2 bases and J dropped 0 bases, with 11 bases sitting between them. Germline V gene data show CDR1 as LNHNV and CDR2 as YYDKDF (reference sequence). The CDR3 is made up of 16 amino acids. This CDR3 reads CATSRLRQVSNQPQHF. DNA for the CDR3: TGTGCCACCAGCAGACTAAGACAGGTTAGCAATCAGCCCCAGCATTTT. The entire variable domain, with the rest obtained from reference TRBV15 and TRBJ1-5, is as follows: DAMVIQNPRYQVTQFGKPVTLSCSQTLNHNVMYWYQQKSSQAPKLLFHYYDKDFNNEADTPDNFQSRRPNTSFCFLDIRSPGLGDTAMYLCATSRLRQVSNQPQHFGDGTRLSIL.

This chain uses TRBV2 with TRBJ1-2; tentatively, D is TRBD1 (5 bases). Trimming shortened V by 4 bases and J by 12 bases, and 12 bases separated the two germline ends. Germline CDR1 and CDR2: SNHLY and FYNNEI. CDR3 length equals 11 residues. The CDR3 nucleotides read TGTGCCAGCAGTGGGGGGATGAGGAACACCTTC. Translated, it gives CASSGGMRNTF.

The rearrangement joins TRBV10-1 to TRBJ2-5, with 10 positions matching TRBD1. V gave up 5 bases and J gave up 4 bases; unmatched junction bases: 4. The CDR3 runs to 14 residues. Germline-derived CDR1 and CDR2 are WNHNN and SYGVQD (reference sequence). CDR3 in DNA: TGCGCCAGCAGTTTGGACAGGGGGAGAGAGACCCAGTACTTC. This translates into CASSLDRGRETQYF.

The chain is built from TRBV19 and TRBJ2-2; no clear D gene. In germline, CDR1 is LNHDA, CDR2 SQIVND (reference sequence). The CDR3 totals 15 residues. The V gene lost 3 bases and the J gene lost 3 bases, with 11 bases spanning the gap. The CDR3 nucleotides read TGTGCCAGTAGTATTGGTCCCCATTACACCGGGGAGCTGTTTTTT. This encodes CASSIGPHYTGELFF.

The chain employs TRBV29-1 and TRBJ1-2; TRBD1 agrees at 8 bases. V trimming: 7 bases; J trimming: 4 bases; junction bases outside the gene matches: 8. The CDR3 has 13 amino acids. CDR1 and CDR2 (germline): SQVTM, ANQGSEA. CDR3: CSGLDRAGYGYTF. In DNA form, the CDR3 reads TGCAGCGGACTGGACAGGGCTGGCTATGGCTACACCTTC.

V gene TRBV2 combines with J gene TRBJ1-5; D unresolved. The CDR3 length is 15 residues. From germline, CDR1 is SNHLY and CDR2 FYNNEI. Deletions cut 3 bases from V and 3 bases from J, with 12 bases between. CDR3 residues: CASSDPPGYNQPQHF. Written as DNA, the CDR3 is TGTGCCAGCAGTGACCCCCCGGGGTACAATCAGCCCCAGCATTTT. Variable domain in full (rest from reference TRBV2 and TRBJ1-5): EPEVTQTPSHQVTQMGQEVILRCVPISNHLYFYWYRQILGQKVEFLVSFYNNEISEKSEIFDDQFSVERPDGSNFTLKIRSTKLEDSAMYFCASSDPPGYNQPQHFGDGTRLSIL.

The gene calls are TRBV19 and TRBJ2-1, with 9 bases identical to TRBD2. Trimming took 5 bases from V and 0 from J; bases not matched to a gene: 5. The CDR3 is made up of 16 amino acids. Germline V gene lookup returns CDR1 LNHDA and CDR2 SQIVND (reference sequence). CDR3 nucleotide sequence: TGTGCCAGTAGTCTTGATAGCGGGAGCTCCTACAATGAGCAGTTCTTC. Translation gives CASSLDSGSSYNEQFF.

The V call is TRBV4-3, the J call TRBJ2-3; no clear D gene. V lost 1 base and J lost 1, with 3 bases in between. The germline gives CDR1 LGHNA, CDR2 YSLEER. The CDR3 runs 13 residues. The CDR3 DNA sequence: TGCGCCAGCAGCCAAGCGGGCACAGATACGCAGTATTTT. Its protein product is CASSQAGTDTQYF.